A selection of T cell receptor beta chains follows, all from one sample in a study of cytomegalovirus exposure and HLA in healthy donors. Assay used: immunoSEQ multiplex PCR; TCRdb lists only in-frame clones, some missing. Of roughly 150,000 clones listed, around 84% are singletons. Sequencing input: PBMCs. The receptor source for this set is a boy aged 2-15 years in good health and CMV-seronegative. The CDR3 runs from the conserved cysteine through the conserved F or W. The D gene is left open where the match is weak. Clone sizes are given selectively: once, few, many, or a class where the clone is expanded.

TRBJ1-2 NA TRBV28 NA 12 TGTGCCAGCAGCCGCGACATTTATGGCTACACCTTC CASSRDIYGYTF
TRBJ1-5 TRBD1 TRBV9 NA 14 TGTGCCAGCAGCGTTACAGGGGGAGGGATGCCCCAGCATTTT CASSVTGGGMPQHF
TRBJ2-3 NA TRBV5-1 NA 16 TGCGCCAGCAGCTTGACCAGCGGTGCTAGCACAGATACGCAGTATTTT CASSLTSGASTDTQYF
TRBJ2-1 TRBD2 TRBV5-4 NA 15 TGTGCCAGCAGCTTCATGCGCCTAGCGGACAATGAGCAGTTCTTC CASSFMRLADNEQFF
TRBJ1-1 TRBD1 TRBV6-1 NA 15 TGTGCCAGCAGTGAAGCTCCGACAGGGCCCACTGAAGCTTTCTTT CASSEAPTGPTEAFF
TRBJ1-5 NA TRBV28 NA 14 TGTGCCAGCAGTTTATCAGGGATAGGTCAGCCCCAGCATTTT CASSLSGIGQPQHF
TRBJ2-2 NA TRBV9 once 12 TGTGCCAGCAGCGTTGCCGAGGGGGAGCTGTTTTTT CASSVAEGELFF
TRBJ2-3 TRBD2 TRBV5-1 NA 14 TGCGCCAGCTCTCGGACTAGCGGCTATGATACGCAGTATTTT CASSRTSGYDTQYF
TRBJ2-3 TRBD2 TRBV19 NA 16 TGTGCCAGTAGGGTTTCGGCCGGGACTAGGGCAGATACGCAGTATTTT CASRVSAGTRADTQYF
TRBJ1-1 NA TRBV19 NA 12 TGTGCCAGTAGTACGAGTTACACTGAAGCTTTCTTT CASSTSYTEAFF
TRBJ1-5 NA TRBV30 once 14 TGTGCCTGGAGTGTTTGGAGGGGAAATCAGCCCCAGCATTTT CAWSVWRGNQPQHF
TRBJ1-1 NA TRBV4-1 NA 16 TGCGCCAGCAGCCAAGATCTGAAGGCGCGGGGCACTGAAGCTTTCTTT CASSQDLKARGTEAFF
TRBJ2-3 TRBD2 TRBV6-4 NA 15 TGTGCCAGCAGTGTTAGCGGGGTGAGCACAGATACGCAGTATTTT CASSVSGVSTDTQYF
TRBJ2-7 TRBD1 TRBV27 NA 14 TGTGCCAGCAGTTTCACCGGGACAGGGAACGAGCAGTACTTC CASSFTGTGNEQYF
TRBJ2-1 TRBD2 TRBV5-4 NA 17 TGTGCCAGCAGCTTACGGACTAGCGGGAGATCCTACAATGAGCAGTTCTTC CASSLRTSGRSYNEQFF
TRBJ1-3 NA TRBV20-1 once 11 TGCAGTGCTCCTCTCGGTGCCCCCATATATTTT CSAPLGAPIYF
TRBJ2-5 NA TRBV27 once 9 TGTGCCTCGAGAGGGACCCAGTACTTC CASRGTQYF
TRBJ2-1 TRBD2 TRBV10-3 NA 17 TGTGCCATCAGCCACTACCCGACTAGCGGGAGCGGAAATGAGCAGTTCTTC CAISHYPTSGSGNEQFF
TRBJ1-1 NA TRBV5-4 NA 14 TGTGCCAGCAGCTTGGGCCGGAGGGGCACTGAAGCTTTCTTT CASSLGRRGTEAFF
TRBJ2-3 TRBD2 TRBV11-3 once 12 TGTGCCAGCAGCCCCGGGGGGGATACGCAGTATTTT CASSPGGDTQYF
TRBJ2-7 TRBD1 TRBV9 once 15 TGTGCCAGCAGCGCCTCGGGACAGGGTTTGGACGAGCAGTACTTC CASSASGQGLDEQYF
TRBJ2-7 TRBD1 TRBV15 NA 13 TGTGCCACCAGCGAAGGGGGCCCCTACGAGCAGTACTTC CATSEGGPYEQYF
TRBJ2-3 NA TRBV6-5 NA 10 TGTGCCAGCGGAGACCCTACGCAGTATTTT CASGDPTQYF
TRBJ2-5 TRBD2 TRBV11-2 NA 17 TGTGCCAGCAGCTTAGACCGCCTAGCGGGGGGAGAAGAGACCCAGTACTTC CASSLDRLAGGEETQYF
TRBJ1-1 TRBD1 TRBV10-3 NA 14 TGTGCCATCACCCCAACAGGGGGCTTTACTGAAGCTTTCTTT CAITPTGGFTEAFF
TRBJ2-2 TRBD1 TRBV6-1 NA 17 TGTGCCAGCAGTGTCCATTCGACAGGGCGGAACACCGGGGAGCTGTTTTTT CASSVHSTGRNTGELFF
TRBJ2-2 TRBD1 TRBV5-1 NA 16 TGCGCCAGCAGCTTGGATGACAGGGCAAACACCGGGGAGCTGTTTTTT CASSLDDRANTGELFF
TRBJ2-7 TRBD2 TRBV19 NA 15 TGTGCCAGTAGTACACGGACTAGCGGCCATCGGGAGCAGTACTTC CASSTRTSGHREQYF
TRBJ2-1 TRBD2 TRBV28 NA 14 TGTGCCAGCAGAAACCGCGTGGGACTAAATGAGCAGTTCTTC CASRNRVGLNEQFF
TRBJ2-1 NA TRBV7-2 NA 16 TGTGCCAGCAGCTTAGCGCGACTAGTGTTTCCCAATGAGCAGTTCTTC CASSLARLVFPNEQFF
TRBJ2-1 TRBD1 TRBV28 few 16 TGTGCCAGCAGCCCCAGGGGACAGGCCCCCCTTAGTCCATCGTTCTTC CASSPRGQAPLSPSFF